This T cell receptor (beta chain) was sequenced during a study of OX40 agonist ivuxolimab in advanced cancers. Background on the whole study: Ivuxolimab was an agonistic, fully human IgG2 monoclonal antibody directed against OX40 (CD134), a costimulatory receptor. Intravenous ivuxolimab was administered to patients every 2 weeks at six dose levels: 0.01, 0.1, 0.3, 1.5, 3 and 10 mg/kg. Of the roughly 54 dose-escalation patients, hepatocellular carcinoma was present in around 20, melanoma in roughly 15, renal cell carcinoma in 9 and head and neck cancer in 9. A male proportion of approximately 83% and a mean age of approximately 61 years, ranging from about 20 to 79, were recorded for the dose-escalation cohort. Patients were allowed to have had prior anti-PD-1, anti-PD-L1 or anti-CTLA-4 therapy, and approximately 39% of the dose-escalation patients had been treated with checkpoint inhibitors. Partial responses occurred in three dose-escalation patients, of whom one had hepatocellular carcinoma and two had cutaneous melanoma. Peripheral TCRbeta sequencing aimed to test whether ivuxolimab altered TCR sequence diversity and caused clonal T-cell expansion. The monotherapy dose-escalation portion (N of about 50 patients) of the phase I ivuxolimab trial is reported in the paper.

The trial excluded patients who had a history of autoimmune disease or were on systemic immunosuppression. Peripheral blood for TCR sequencing was collected from all dose cohorts at baseline, on cycle 4 day 1, and on cycle 7 day 1. Samples were obtained from an open-label, multicenter, first-in-human phase I dose-escalation trial of ivuxolimab. Adults with locally advanced or metastatic head and neck squamous cell, hepatocellular, melanoma or renal cell carcinoma were enrolled in the trial. Before TCR sequencing, CD4+ T cells and CD8+ T cells were sorted from peripheral blood as separate populations. Turning to this clone: The antigen it recognizes is unknown. Base qualities were left out, and no much larger clone turns up one base away.

The full study reports these points: Low levels of normalized T-cell clonal expansion were also seen in some nonresponding patients. The antigen specificity of the clonally expanded peripheral T cells was not determined. After ivuxolimab, more expanded clones were found on average in CD8+ T cells than in CD4+ T cells. In the 0.1-3.0 mg/kg groups, partial responders had among the lowest normalized peripheral clonal expansion, particularly in CD8+ T cells. Clonal expansion of both CD4+ and CD8+ blood T cells was observed from baseline to week 6 at doses 0.1 to 3.0 mg/kg.

Genomic DNA was extracted from sorted cells for sequencing of the TCRbeta CDR3 region. TCRbeta CDR3 regions were sequenced using the immunoSEQ Assay. Entries here come from immuneACCESS through TCRdb and include only in-frame sequences with V and J called. Some clones fail to appear in such tables; in the studies checked, an unresolved V gene covers under half of the shortfall, and the cause of the remainder is unknown. The sample table contains about 70,000 clones; only one count was recorded for roughly 85% of them. The biggest ten clones account for roughly 0.5% of the sample. CDR1 and CDR2 were assigned from the germline V gene as SGHAT and FQNNGV. The CDR3 runs 19 amino acids, cysteine and phenylalanine included. The read is trimmed to its CDR3 DNA, 57 bases read in frame from base 1. Trimming at the junction amounts to 5 bases on V and 3 bases on J, and the germline ends lie 27 bases apart.

This chain joins TRBV11-2 to TRBJ2-3; perhaps TRBD2 is the D gene, with 6 bases matching. The sample consisted of CD4+ or CD8+ T cells sorted from blood, taken in a trial of the OX40 agonist ivuxolimab. This TCR was recovered from an adult with an advanced solid tumor such as melanoma, head and neck, liver or kidney cancer. The DNA is as follows: TGTGCCAGCAGCAGCTTATCTTGGGTTGGCGGCGGGAAAACAGATACGCAGTATTTT. It specifies CASSSLSWVGGGKTDTQYF.